The 18 T cell receptor beta chains below were found in one sample sequenced in a study of spatial heterogeneity in lung cancer (dated by TCRdb to between 2019 and 2020). The label giving this sample's time point can be read as: sample taken at primary tumor resection. For TCR sequencing, whole RNA was extracted from tumor and nontumor lung tissue, or from cryopreserved PBMC samples, and no cell sorting was done. The library was prepared using 5' RACE. The data were produced on a NextSeq 500. TCRdb cleaned the public reads at Q25 with fastp, built clones with MiXCR and kept in-frame beta chains. Here each entry gathers all rows of one CDR3 protein and keeps the most common genes and DNA. In all, the sample holds 30,000 or so distinct CDR3 sequences, and roughly 8.4% of those were seen once. Jointly, the top ten make up about 34% of the sample. This material consisted of PBMCs, taken at surgery. These receptors were taken from a female donor with early-stage non-small cell lung cancer.

A few counts support this clonotype. V is TRBV5-1 and J is TRBJ2-5; D remains ambiguous. Germline V CDR1 and CDR2: SGHRS, YFSETQ. Trimming shortened V by 0 bases and J by 1 base, and 10 bases separated the two germline ends. The CDR3 is 15 amino acids. The CDR3, as DNA: TGCGCCAGCAGCTTGGCCGCAGACTCCCAAGAGACCCAGTACTTC. Translation gives CASSLAADSQETQYF.

This clonotype was counted at least ten times. The CDR3 protein is CASSAQGVFAGANVLTF. Here the CDR3 DNA reads TGTGCCAGCAGCGCCCAGGGGGTGTTTGCTGGGGCCAACGTCCTGACTTTC. The chain has TRBV5-6 and TRBJ2-6; TRBD1 matches at 7 bases. This CDR3 spans 17 amino acids. Germline V gene data show CDR1 as SGHDT and CDR2 as YYEEEE. Trimming removed 4 bases from V and 2 bases from J; junction bases left unmatched: 9.

This clonotype was detected ten times or more. The chain uses TRBV5-5 and TRBJ2-2; 7 nucleotides line up with TRBD2. The CDR3 contains 16 residues. Per germline, CDR1 SGHKS and CDR2 YYEKEE (reference sequence). After removal of 1 base from V and 1 base from J, the junction contained 4 bases not matched to a gene. CDR3 sequence reads: CASSLFASGNTGELFF. The CDR3 bases are TGTGCCAGCAGCTTGTTCGCTAGCGGGAACACCGGGGAGCTGTTTTTT.

The genes are TRBV5-4 and TRBJ2-3; D is ambiguous. V lost 0 bases and J lost 2, with 13 bases in between. This CDR3 spans 16 amino acids. Germline CDR1 is SGHNT and CDR2 is YYREEE (reference sequence). CDR3 coding DNA: TGTGCCAGCAGCTTGGGGGTTAGGCTTGACACAGATACGCAGTATTTT. This sequence encodes CASSLGVRLDTDTQYF.

The chain couples TRBV6-5 to TRBJ2-2; TRBD2 aligns across 9 bases. The V segment lost 4 bases and the J segment 7 bases; nucleotides outside the gene matches: 10. The CDR3 is 16 amino acids. Germline CDR1 reads MNHEY; CDR2 reads SVGAGI. CDR3 loop: CASSSRGLANGGELFF. The CDR3 DNA is TGTGCCAGCAGTTCTAGAGGACTAGCGAATGGCGGGGAGCTGTTTTTT.

The table lists this clonotype with a few counts. V is TRBV20-1 and J is TRBJ2-5, with D possibly TRBD1 on 6 matching bases. The CDR3 extends over 12 amino acids. Trimming took off 7 bases at V and 2 bases at J, with 11 bases between the two ends. CDR1 and CDR2 from the germline V gene are DFQATT and SNEGSKA (reference sequence). CDR3 sequence reads: CSGAGEQETQYF. CDR3 sequence (DNA): TGCAGTGGGGCAGGGGAGCAAGAGACCCAGTACTTC.

Many counts were recorded for this clonotype. The rearrangement uses TRBV11-1 and TRBJ2-5; possible D gene TRBD2, 5 bases. Germline-derived CDR1 and CDR2 are SGHAT and FQDESV (reference sequence). The CDR3 is made up of 14 amino acids. Trimming removed 2 bases at V and 4 bases at J, with 11 bases between. The CDR3 region has the DNA TGTGCCAGCAGCTTACAAGGAGGAGGAGAGACCCAGTACTTC. Encoded protein: CASSLQGGGETQYF.

This clonotype was observed at least ten times. The rearrangement links TRBV12-3 or TRBV12-4 to TRBJ1-4, with D tentatively TRBD1 (6 bases). Trimming took off 6 bases at V and 1 base at J, with 12 bases between the two ends. The CDR3 extends over 15 amino acids. CDR3 sequence reads: CASRPDSLTNEKLFF. The DNA for the CDR3 is TGTGCCAGCAGACCGGACAGTTTAACTAATGAAAAACTGTTTTTT.

This clonotype has just a few counts. J is TRBJ2-3 and V is TRBV6-1; D is possibly TRBD2 (5 bases). V was clipped by 0 bases and J by 6 bases, with 22 bases between them. CDR3 length: 18 amino acids. Germline-derived CDR1 and CDR2 are MNHNS and SASEGT. The CDR3 loop reads CASSEAEGWRRTGDTQYF. CDR3 nucleotides: TGTGCCAGCAGTGAAGCCGAGGGTTGGCGAAGGACCGGTGATACGCAGTATTTT.

V usage is TRBV28 and J usage is TRBJ2-1; 8 bases match TRBD2. V lost 8 bases and J lost 2; bases outside the gene matches: 11. The germline V gene encodes CDR1 MDHEN and CDR2 SYDVKM. The CDR3 loop spans 16 amino acids. The CDR3 loop reads CASGEPQREPYNEQFF. The CDR3 bases are TGTGCCAGCGGCGAACCTCAGCGGGAGCCCTACAATGAGCAGTTCTTC.

The V and J genes are TRBV18 and TRBJ2-5, with D perhaps matching TRBD1 (5 bases). Germline loops: CDR1 KGHSH, CDR2 LQKENI. The CDR3 spans 13 residues. Trimming removed 3 bases from V and 3 bases from J, with 8 bases in between. The CDR3 is CASSPGQEETQYF. The CDR3 nucleotides read TGTGCCAGCTCACCGGGGCAGGAAGAGACCCAGTACTTC. Drawing the rest from reference TRBV18 and TRBJ2-5, the complete variable domain is NAGVMQNPRHLVRRRGQEARLRCSPMKGHSHVYWYRQLPEEGLKFMVYLQKENIIDESGMPKERFSAEFPKEGPSILRIQQVVRGDSAAYFCASSPGQEETQYFGPGTRLLVL.

Ten or more counts support this clonotype. The gene calls are TRBV7-9 and TRBJ2-1, with 15 bases fitting TRBD2. J gave up 5 bases and V 5 bases, and 13 bases lay outside the gene matches. Germline CDR1 reads SEHNR; CDR2 reads FQNEAQ (reference sequence). The CDR3 length is 19 residues. CDR3 coding DNA: TGTGCCAGCAGCCACCCCCCGGGACTAGCGGGAGGTTGGAACAATGAGCAGTTCTTC. This gives the protein CASSHPPGLAGGWNNEQFF.

This clonotype was detected a few times. This sequence joins TRBV6-5 and TRBJ1-3; no firm D call. Trimming removed 4 bases at V and 4 bases at J, with 8 bases between. Germline lookup yields CDR1 MNHEY and CDR2 SVGAGI. CDR3 size: 13 residues. The CDR3 DNA sequence: TGTGCCAGCAGTTTTACGGAAGGAAACACCATATATTTT. Translation gives CASSFTEGNTIYF.

This chain uses TRBV5-1 with TRBJ2-3; D is tentatively TRBD1 or TRBD2 (6 bases each). CDR3 length: 16 amino acids. V lost 4 bases to trimming and J lost 1 base, with 16 bases between them. Looked up from germline, CDR1 is SGHRS and CDR2 is YFSETQ. CDR3 in DNA: TGCGCCAGCAGCAGGAATCAAGGGGGGCGCACAGATACGCAGTATTTT. This encodes CASSRNQGGRTDTQYF.

This clonotype was detected many times. The rearrangement links TRBV5-4 to TRBJ2-1, with D unclear. V shed 1 base and J shed 6 bases, with 8 bases lying between them. Germline CDR1 is SGHNT and CDR2 is YYREEE (reference sequence). This CDR3 spans 13 amino acids. The CDR3 DNA sequence: TGTGCCAGCAGCTTGAAGGGTATCAATGAGCAGTTCTTC. Translated: CASSLKGINEQFF.

This clonotype appeared many times. The chain joins TRBV30 to TRBJ1-6; 7 bases match TRBD1. The CDR3 is 14 residues long. Trimming removed 3 bases from V and 10 bases from J; junction bases left unmatched: 9. The germline V gene encodes CDR1 GTSNPN and CDR2 SVGIG (reference sequence). The CDR3 loop reads CAWSLTGVLSPLHF. As DNA, the CDR3 is TGTGCCTGGAGCTTAACAGGGGTTTTGTCACCCCTCCACTTT.

This clonotype has only a few counts. The V call is TRBV28, the J call TRBJ2-1, with 10 bases aligning to TRBD2. The CDR3 sequence is 16 residues long. V gave up 5 bases and J gave up 3 bases; unmatched junction bases: 7. Germline V gene sequence: CDR1 MDHEN, CDR2 SYDVKM. The CDR3 loop is CASSLPRTSGYNEQFF. The CDR3 bases are TGTGCCAGCAGTCTCCCTCGGACTAGCGGCTACAATGAGCAGTTCTTC.

This clonotype came up many times. The chain employs TRBV6-4 and TRBJ1-1, with D unclear. Between the trimmed V and J ends, which lost 8 bases and 9 bases, there was a span of 16 bases. Per germline, CDR1 MRHNA and CDR2 SNTAGT. The CDR3 loop spans 12 amino acids. CDR3 DNA sequence: TGTGCCAGCCGGCAAGGACTTGGGCAAGCTTTCTTT. It codes for CASRQGLGQAFF.